A single sample is the source of the 13 T cell receptor beta chains below, sequenced in a study of identical twins. TCRdb reprocessed the 5' RACE reads with MiXCR, giving one entry per CDR3 protein. The sample holds about 730,000 distinct CDR3 sequences, 21% seen once. These same records also appear under a second study, on T cells expressing NK-cell markers.

The source material was PBMCs. The receptors were sampled from a woman in her late teens or twenties in good health.

The V call is TRBV7-9, the J call TRBJ1-5, with TRBD1 matching 7 bases. V lost 0 bases and J lost 4; bases outside the gene matches: 6. Germline CDR1 and CDR2: SEHNR and FQNEAQ (reference sequence). There are 16 residues in the CDR3. Here the CDR3 reads CASSLARGQLNQPQHF. The CDR3 DNA reads as TGTGCCAGCAGCTTAGCGCGGGGACAGCTTAATCAGCCCCAGCATTTT.

The chain employs TRBV12-3 or TRBV12-4 and TRBJ2-1, with 11 bases aligning to TRBD1. V trimming: 5 bases; J trimming: 5 bases; junction bases outside the gene matches: 8. This CDR3 spans 16 amino acids. CDR3 sequence: CASSTRGTGGNNEQFF. The CDR3 DNA follows: TGTGCCAGCAGTACCAGGGGGACAGGGGGTAACAATGAGCAGTTCTTC.

The chain uses TRBV7-6 and TRBJ2-1; D could derive from TRBD1 or TRBD2 (5 bases each). CDR3 size: 15 residues. V was shortened by 5 bases and J by 7 bases, with 18 bases between the two germline ends. CDR1 and CDR2 (germline): SGHVS, FNYEAQ. The CDR3 sequence is CASSPAGALGNEQFF. Here the CDR3 DNA reads TGTGCCAGCAGCCCCGCCGGGGCCCTGGGAAATGAGCAGTTCTTC. Full variable domain (remainder filled in from reference TRBV7-6 and TRBJ2-1): GAGVSQSPRYKVTKRGQDVALRCDPISGHVSLYWYRQALGQGPEFLTYFNYEAQQDKSGLPNDRFSAERPEGSISTLTIQRTEQRDSAMYRCASSPAGALGNEQFFGPGTRLTVL.

A single count supports this clonotype. Just one base apart from a much larger clone, this may be a read error. The chain recombines TRBV12-3 or TRBV12-4 with TRBJ2-3; D gene uncertain. The CDR3 is 14 residues long. CDR3 nucleotide sequence: TGTGCCAGCTGTTTAGTCAATGAGGCAGATACGCAGTATTTT. Encoded protein: CASCLVNEADTQYF.

This clonotype was counted a few times. CDR3 residues: CASSLIRDEQYF. The CDR3 bases are TGTGCCAGCAGCTTAATCAGGGACGAGCAGTACTTC. The chain is built from TRBV7-9 and TRBJ2-7; possible D gene TRBD1, 5 bases. Germline-derived CDR1 and CDR2 are SEHNR and FQNEAQ (reference sequence). This CDR3 is built from 12 residues. Between the trimmed V and J ends, which lost 2 bases and 5 bases, there was a span of 7 bases.

The CDR3 protein is CASGPGQGAHTQYF. The CDR3 region has the DNA TGTGCTAGTGGTCCGGGACAGGGGGCACATACGCAGTATTTT. The rearrangement joins TRBV12-5 to TRBJ2-3; 12 bases are shared with TRBD1. V dropped 5 bases and J dropped 7; count of bases not matched to a gene: 4. The CDR3 runs 14 residues. In germline, CDR1 is LGHNT, CDR2 FRNRAP.

The rearrangement joins TRBV12-3 or TRBV12-4 to TRBJ1-1; 10 positions agree with TRBD1. The CDR3 is 15 amino acids. After removal of 6 bases from V and 1 base from J, the junction contained 5 bases not matched to a gene. The CDR3 reads CASRRTGGRNTEAFF. The DNA of the CDR3 is TGTGCCAGCAGACGGACAGGGGGGAGGAACACTGAAGCTTTCTTT.

The J gene is TRBJ1-5, the V gene TRBV5-6; D is unresolved. V was cut by 3 bases and J by 4 bases, with 26 bases left in between. Germline assignment: CDR1 SGHDT and CDR2 YYEEEE. This CDR3 is 19 amino acids long. This CDR3 is CASSSAFLGDRAQNQPQHF. CDR3 nucleotide sequence: TGTGCCAGCAGCTCCGCATTTTTGGGTGACCGGGCTCAAAATCAGCCCCAGCATTTT. The whole variable domain, filled in from reference TRBV5-6 and TRBJ1-5, reads DAGVTQSPTHLIKTRGQQVTLRCSPKSGHDTVSWYQQALGQGPQFIFQYYEEEERQRGNFPDRFSGHQFPNYSSELNVNALLLGDSALYLCASSSAFLGDRAQNQPQHFGDGTRLSIL.

This clonotype occurred many times. The rearrangement joins TRBV20-1 to TRBJ1-2, with a weak D call TRBD1 (6 bases). The CDR3 totals 13 residues. Deletions cut 3 bases from V and 5 bases from J, with 13 bases between. CDR1 and CDR2 from the germline V gene are DFQATT and SNEGSKA (reference sequence). The CDR3 sequence is CSASSGTLYGYTF. CDR3 sequence (DNA): TGCAGTGCTAGTTCCGGGACACTTTATGGCTACACCTTC.

This clonotype was detected only a few times. In DNA form, the CDR3 reads TGTGCCATCAGTGGGAACACGGTGGTTGGCTACACCTTC. Protein sequence: CAISGNTVVGYTF. This chain uses TRBV10-3 with TRBJ1-2; D remains ambiguous. Trimming stripped 4 bases from V and 7 bases from J, with 13 bases between. The germline V gene has CDR1 ENHRY and CDR2 SYGVKD. This CDR3 spans 13 amino acids.

The chain carries TRBV20-1 and TRBJ2-5; D unclear. Germline CDR1 is DFQATT and CDR2 is SNEGSKA (reference sequence). Trimming pared 6 bases from V and 3 bases from J, leaving 5 bases between. This CDR3 region has 10 residues. Written as DNA, the CDR3 is TGCAGTGCATTAAAAGAGACCCAGTACTTC. The encoded protein is CSALKETQYF.

This chain links TRBV7-6 with TRBJ2-2, with 9 bases aligning to TRBD2. V shed 1 base and J 3 bases; nucleotides not matched to a gene: 6. This CDR3 comprises 17 residues. Germline V gives CDR1 SGHVS, CDR2 FNYEAQ. This CDR3 reads CASSLGVAGAYTGELFF. The CDR3 DNA sequence: TGTGCCAGCAGCTTAGGCGTAGCGGGGGCGTACACCGGGGAGCTGTTTTTT.

In its sample, this clonotype was seen many times. V gene TRBV20-1 combines with J gene TRBJ1-1; a weak D match, TRBD1 (5 bases). Deletions cut 2 bases from V and 1 base from J, with 8 bases between. Looked up from germline, CDR1 is DFQATT and CDR2 is SNEGSKA (reference sequence). The CDR3 runs 13 residues. The CDR3, as DNA: TGCAGTGCTAGACGGGACGGGAACACTGAAGCTTTCTTT. Amino acids: CSARRDGNTEAFF.